This TCR beta chain was sequenced for a study of metastatic and nonmetastatic thyroid tumors. About the study: It was across blood and tumor or nodule tissue from malignant and benign thyroid patients that repertoires were compared.

Trimming pared 5 bases from V and 2 bases from J, leaving 13 bases between. This CDR3 has 14 residues. CDR1 is KGHSH and CDR2 is LQKENI in the germline V gene. Study processing details: For papillary thyroid cancer, a distant-metastasis classifier was constructed from CDR3 differences observed across clinicopathological groups. TCRdb reanalyzed the PCR reads with MiXCR. TCRdb, not the authors, supplied the V and J calls. Found here are about 15,000 clones, over 25% of them singletons; the top ten hold 45% to 50%. Study-level findings and limits: According to reports, the diversity of TCR beta was significantly higher in malignant thyroid tumors than in benign nodules, and this held in both blood and tumor samples.

A few counts support this clone. What it recognizes is unknown. Every patient was untreated before thyroid surgery. Sequences were obtained from tumor tissue. The receptor was derived from a male donor with papillary thyroid cancer or a benign thyroid nodule (not recorded which). Some clones in this sample may be carry-over from other donors' samples. This chain uses TRBV18 with TRBJ2-7; maybe TRBD1 (7 bases). CDR3 region: CASSTAGGTYEQYF. The CDR3 coding sequence is TGTGCCAGCTCAACGGCAGGGGGGACCTACGAGCAGTACTTC.